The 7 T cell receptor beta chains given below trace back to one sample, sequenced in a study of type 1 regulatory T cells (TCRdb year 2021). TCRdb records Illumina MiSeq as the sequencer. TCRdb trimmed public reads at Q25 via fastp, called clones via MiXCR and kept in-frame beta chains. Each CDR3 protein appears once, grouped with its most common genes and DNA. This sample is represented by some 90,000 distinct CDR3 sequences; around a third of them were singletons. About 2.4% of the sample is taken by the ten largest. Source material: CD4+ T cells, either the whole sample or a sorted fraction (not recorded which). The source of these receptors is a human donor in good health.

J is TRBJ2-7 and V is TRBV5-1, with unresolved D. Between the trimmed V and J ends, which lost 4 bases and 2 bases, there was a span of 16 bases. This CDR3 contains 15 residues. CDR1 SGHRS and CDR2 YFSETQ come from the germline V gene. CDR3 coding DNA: TGCGCCAGCAGCCTGGACCCGCTTTTTCCCTACGAGCAGTACTTC. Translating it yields CASSLDPLFPYEQYF. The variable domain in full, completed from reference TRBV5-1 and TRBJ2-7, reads KAGVTQTPRYLIKTRGQQVTLSCSPISGHRSVSWYQQTPGQGLQFLFEYFSETQRNKGNFPGRFSGRQFSNSRSEMNVSTLELGDSALYLCASSLDPLFPYEQYFGPGTRLTVT.

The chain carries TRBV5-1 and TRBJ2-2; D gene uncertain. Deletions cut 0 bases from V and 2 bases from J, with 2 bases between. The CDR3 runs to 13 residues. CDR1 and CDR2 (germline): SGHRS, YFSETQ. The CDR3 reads CASSLANTGELFF. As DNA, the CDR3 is TGCGCCAGCAGCTTGGCTAACACCGGGGAGCTGTTTTTT.

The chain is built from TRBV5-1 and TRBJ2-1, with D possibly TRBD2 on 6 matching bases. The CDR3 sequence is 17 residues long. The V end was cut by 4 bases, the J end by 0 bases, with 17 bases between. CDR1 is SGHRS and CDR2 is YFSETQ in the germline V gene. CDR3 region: CASSIGTGRSSYNEQFF. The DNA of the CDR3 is TGCGCCAGCAGCATCGGGACTGGCAGAAGCTCCTACAATGAGCAGTTCTTC. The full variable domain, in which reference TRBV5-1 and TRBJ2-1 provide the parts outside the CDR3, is KAGVTQTPRYLIKTRGQQVTLSCSPISGHRSVSWYQQTPGQGLQFLFEYFSETQRNKGNFPGRFSGRQFSNSRSEMNVSTLELGDSALYLCASSIGTGRSSYNEQFFGPGTRLTVL.

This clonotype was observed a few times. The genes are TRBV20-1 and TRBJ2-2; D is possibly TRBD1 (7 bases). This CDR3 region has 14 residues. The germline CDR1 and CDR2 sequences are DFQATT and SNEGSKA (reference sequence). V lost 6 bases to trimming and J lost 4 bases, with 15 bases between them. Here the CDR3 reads CSASGTAGTGELFF. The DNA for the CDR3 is TGCAGTGCCTCCGGGACAGCGGGCACCGGGGAGCTGTTTTTT.

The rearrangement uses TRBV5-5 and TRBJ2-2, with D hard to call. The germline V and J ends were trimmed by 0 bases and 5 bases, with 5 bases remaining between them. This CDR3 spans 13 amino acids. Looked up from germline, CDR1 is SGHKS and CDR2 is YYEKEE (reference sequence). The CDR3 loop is CASSLGVTGELFF. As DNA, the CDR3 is TGTGCCAGCAGCTTGGGAGTGACCGGGGAGCTGTTTTTT.

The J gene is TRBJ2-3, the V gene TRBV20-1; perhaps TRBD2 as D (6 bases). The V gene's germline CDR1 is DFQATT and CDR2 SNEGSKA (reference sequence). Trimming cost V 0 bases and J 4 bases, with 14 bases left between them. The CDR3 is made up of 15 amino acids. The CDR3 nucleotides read TGCAGTGCTAGAGATCTTCGGGAGAGCGCAGATACGCAGTATTTT. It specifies CSARDLRESADTQYF.

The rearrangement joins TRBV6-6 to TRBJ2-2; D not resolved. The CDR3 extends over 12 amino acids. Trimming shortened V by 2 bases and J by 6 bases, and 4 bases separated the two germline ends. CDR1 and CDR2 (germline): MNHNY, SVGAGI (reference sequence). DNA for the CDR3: TGTGCCAGCAGTTACACCGCCGGGGAGCTGTTTTTT. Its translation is CASSYTAGELFF.